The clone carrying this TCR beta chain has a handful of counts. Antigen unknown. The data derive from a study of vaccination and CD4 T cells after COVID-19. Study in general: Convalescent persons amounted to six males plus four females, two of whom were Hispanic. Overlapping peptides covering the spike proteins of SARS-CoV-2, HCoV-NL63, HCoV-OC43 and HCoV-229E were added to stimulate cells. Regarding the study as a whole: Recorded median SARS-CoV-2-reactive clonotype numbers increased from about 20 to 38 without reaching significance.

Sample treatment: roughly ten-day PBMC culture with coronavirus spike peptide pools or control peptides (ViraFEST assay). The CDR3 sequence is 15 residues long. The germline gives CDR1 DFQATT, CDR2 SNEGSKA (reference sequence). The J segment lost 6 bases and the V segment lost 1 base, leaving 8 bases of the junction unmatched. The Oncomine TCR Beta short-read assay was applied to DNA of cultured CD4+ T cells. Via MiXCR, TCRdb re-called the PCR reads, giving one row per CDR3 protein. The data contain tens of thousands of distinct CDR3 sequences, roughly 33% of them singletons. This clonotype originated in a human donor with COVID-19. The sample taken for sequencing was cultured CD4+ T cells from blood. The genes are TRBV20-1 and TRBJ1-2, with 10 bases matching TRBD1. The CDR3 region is CSARGIPGTGDGYTF. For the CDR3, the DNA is TGCAGTGCTAGAGGGATCCCCGGGACAGGGGATGGCTACACCTTC.